Below, 9 T cell receptor beta chains from the same sample are listed, as sequenced in a study of T cells after yellow fever vaccination (dated by TCRdb to the late 2010s). The treatment or condition label on this specimen signifies: live attenuated yellow fever vaccine strain. Libraries were made using 5' RACE. Sequencing was performed on an Illumina NovaSeq 6000. The public reads were reanalyzed by TCRdb: fastp trimming at Q25, MiXCR alignment, in-frame beta chains only. Rows are unified per CDR3 protein, each entry keeping the most common DNA and genes. This sample is represented by approximately 130,000 distinct CDR3 sequences; nearly 15% of them were singletons. The ten top clones hold 43% of the sample. The material sequenced was CD8+ T cells sorted from PBMCs, taken 5 days after the yellow fever booster vaccination. The receptors shown here come from a man younger than 30 who received the YFV17D yellow fever vaccine.

V is TRBV7-2 and J is TRBJ2-6; D is unclear. Germline loops: CDR1 SGHTA, CDR2 FQGNSA. With 5 bases removed from V and 5 bases from J, the gap between germline ends came to 13 bases. There are 15 residues in the CDR3. DNA for the CDR3: TGTGCCAGCAGCCCACTGGCGGTCAGGGCCAACGTCCTGACTTTC. Its protein product is CASSPLAVRANVLTF.

This clonotype came up a few times. The chain links TRBV6-1 to TRBJ1-5; 9 bases agree with TRBD1. Per the germline V gene, CDR1 is MNHNS and CDR2 is SASEGT. The trim removed 7 bases at V and 6 bases at J, leaving 13 bases unmatched. CDR3 length equals 16 residues. The CDR3: CASTEHPGTGIQPQHF. The CDR3 bases are TGTGCCAGCACCGAACATCCAGGGACAGGGATTCAGCCCCAGCATTTT.

This clonotype was picked up a small number of times. The chain carries TRBV9 and TRBJ1-2; D is perhaps TRBD1 (5 bases). V lost 0 bases and J lost 1, with 7 bases in between. The CDR3 runs 14 residues. Germline loops: CDR1 SGDLS, CDR2 YYNGEE. The CDR3 here is CASSVGGLNYGYTF. The CDR3 region has the DNA TGTGCCAGCAGCGTAGGGGGACTTAACTATGGCTACACCTTC.

The chain uses TRBV9 and TRBJ1-2, with a possible D match to TRBD1 (5 bases). V lost 4 bases to trimming and J lost 0 bases, with 13 bases between them. The CDR3 consists of 15 residues. The germline V gene encodes CDR1 SGDLS and CDR2 YYNGEE. CDR3 in DNA: TGTGCCAGCAGCCCCGATCGGGGGGCTAACTATGGCTACACCTTC. Translated: CASSPDRGANYGYTF.

This clonotype came up a few times. The rearrangement links TRBV7-6 to TRBJ2-5; TRBD2 agrees at 7 bases. V was clipped by 5 bases and J by 3 bases; unmatched bases: 6. This CDR3 region has 14 residues. The V gene's germline CDR1 is SGHVS and CDR2 FNYEAQ. CDR3 coding DNA: TGTGCCAGCAGCCCCCGACTAGCAGAAGAGACCCAGTACTTC. Encoded protein: CASSPRLAEETQYF.

This clonotype has a handful of counts. The chain is built from TRBV7-9 and TRBJ2-3; TRBD1 or TRBD2 may be the D gene (6 bases each). Germline V gene sequence: CDR1 SEHNR, CDR2 FQNEAQ (reference sequence). V lost 8 bases and J 5 bases, leaving 20 bases between the germline ends. The CDR3 is 15 residues long. CDR3 DNA: TGTGCCAGCCCCGCTTCGGGGGCGCGTGGAGATACGCAGTATTTT. Translation: CASPASGARGDTQYF.

This clonotype was seen more than once but under ten times. This chain joins TRBV2 and TRBJ2-5; D is possibly TRBD1 (6 bases). This CDR3 region has 12 residues. The germline gives CDR1 SNHLY, CDR2 FYNNEI. V gave up 9 bases and J gave up 4 bases, with 12 bases separating them. DNA for the CDR3: TGTGCCAGTACAGGACAGATAGAGACCCAGTACTTC. It codes for CASTGQIETQYF. Filled out from reference TRBV2 and TRBJ2-5, the complete variable domain reads EPEVTQTPSHQVTQMGQEVILRCVPISNHLYFYWYRQILGQKVEFLVSFYNNEISEKSEIFDDQFSVERPDGSNFTLKIRSTKLEDSAMYFCASTGQIETQYFGPGTRLLVL.

The count of this clonotype is one. This chain uses TRBV9 with TRBJ1-2; D not resolved. The CDR3 runs 13 residues. V lost 0 bases to trimming and J lost 3 bases, with 6 bases between them. From germline, CDR1 is SGDLS and CDR2 YYNGEE. Here the CDR3 reads CASSVDKDYGYTF. The CDR3 region has the DNA TGTGCCAGCAGCGTAGATAAGGACTATGGCTACACCTTC.

This clonotype turned up a few times. The chain carries TRBV7-9 and TRBJ2-5; no definite D call. The CDR3 consists of 21 residues. Germline V gene sequence: CDR1 SEHNR, CDR2 FQNEAQ (reference sequence). V lost 2 bases, J lost 2 bases, and 30 bases lay in between. CDR3 sequence: CASSLHRSELETLYLQETQYF. CDR3 coding DNA: TGTGCCAGCAGCTTACATCGCAGCGAACTGGAGACTTTATATCTTCAAGAGACCCAGTACTTC.